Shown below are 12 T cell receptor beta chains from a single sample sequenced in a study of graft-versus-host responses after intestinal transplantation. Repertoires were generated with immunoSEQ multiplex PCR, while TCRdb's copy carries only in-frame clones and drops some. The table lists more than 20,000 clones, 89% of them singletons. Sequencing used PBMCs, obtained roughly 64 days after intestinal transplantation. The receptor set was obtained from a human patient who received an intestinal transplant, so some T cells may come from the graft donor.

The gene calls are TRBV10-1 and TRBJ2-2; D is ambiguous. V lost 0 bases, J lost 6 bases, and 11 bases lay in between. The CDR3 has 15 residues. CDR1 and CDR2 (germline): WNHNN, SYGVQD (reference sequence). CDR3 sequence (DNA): TGCGCCAGCAGTGAGTCTTTGGATCTAGCCGGGGAGCTGTTTTTT. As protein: CASSESLDLAGELFF.

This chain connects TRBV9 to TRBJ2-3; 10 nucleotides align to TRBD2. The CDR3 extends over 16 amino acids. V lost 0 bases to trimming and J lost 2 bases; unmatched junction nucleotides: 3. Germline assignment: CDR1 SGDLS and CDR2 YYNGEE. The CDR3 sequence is CASSVAAGGPTDTQYF. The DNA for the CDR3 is TGTGCCAGCAGCGTAGCAGCGGGGGGGCCCACAGATACGCAGTATTTT.

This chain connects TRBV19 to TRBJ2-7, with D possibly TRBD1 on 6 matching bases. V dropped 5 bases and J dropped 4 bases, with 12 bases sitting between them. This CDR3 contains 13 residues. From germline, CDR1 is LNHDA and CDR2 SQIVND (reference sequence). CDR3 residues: CASSSQGLYEQYF. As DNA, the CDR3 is TGTGCCAGTAGTTCCCAGGGGCTATACGAGCAGTACTTC.

CDR3 sequence: CASREWDRSPTEAFF. The CDR3 DNA reads as TGTGCCAGCAGAGAATGGGACAGGTCCCCCACTGAAGCTTTCTTT. The V gene is TRBV5-5, the J gene TRBJ1-1, with 8 bases that match TRBD1. With 5 bases clipped from V and 4 bases from J, the junction kept 10 bases outside the gene matches. Germline assignment: CDR1 SGHKS and CDR2 YYEKEE (reference sequence). The CDR3 has 15 amino acids.

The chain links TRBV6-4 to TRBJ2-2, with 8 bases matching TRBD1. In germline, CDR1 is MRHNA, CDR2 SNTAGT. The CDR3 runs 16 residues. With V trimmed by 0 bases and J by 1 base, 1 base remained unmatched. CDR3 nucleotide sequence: TGTGCCAGCAGTGACTCGGGGACAGGGAACACCGGGGAGCTGTTTTTT. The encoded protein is CASSDSGTGNTGELFF.

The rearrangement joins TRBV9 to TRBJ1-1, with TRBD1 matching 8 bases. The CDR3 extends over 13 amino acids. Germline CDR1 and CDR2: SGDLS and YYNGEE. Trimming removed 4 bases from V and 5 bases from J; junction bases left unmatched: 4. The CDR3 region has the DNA TGTGCCAGCAGCCCACGACAGGGGACTGAAGCTTTCTTT. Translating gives CASSPRQGTEAFF.

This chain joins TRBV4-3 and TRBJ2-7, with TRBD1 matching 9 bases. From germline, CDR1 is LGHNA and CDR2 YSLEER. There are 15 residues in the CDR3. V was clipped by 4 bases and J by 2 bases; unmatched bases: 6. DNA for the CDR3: TGCGCCAGCAGCCCTGACAGGGGGGCCACCTACGAGCAGTACTTC. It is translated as CASSPDRGATYEQYF.

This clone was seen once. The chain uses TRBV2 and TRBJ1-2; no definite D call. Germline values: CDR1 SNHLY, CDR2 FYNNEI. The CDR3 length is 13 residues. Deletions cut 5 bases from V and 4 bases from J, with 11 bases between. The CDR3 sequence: CASSFARSYGYTF. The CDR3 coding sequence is TGTGCCAGCAGTTTTGCCCGAAGCTATGGCTACACCTTC.

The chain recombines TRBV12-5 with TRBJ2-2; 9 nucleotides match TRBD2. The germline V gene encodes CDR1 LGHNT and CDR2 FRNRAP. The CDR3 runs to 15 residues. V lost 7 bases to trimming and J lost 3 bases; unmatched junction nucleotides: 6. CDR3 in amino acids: CASEKRGDYTGELFF. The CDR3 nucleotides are TGTGCTAGTGAGAAGCGGGGGGACTACACCGGGGAGCTGTTTTTT.

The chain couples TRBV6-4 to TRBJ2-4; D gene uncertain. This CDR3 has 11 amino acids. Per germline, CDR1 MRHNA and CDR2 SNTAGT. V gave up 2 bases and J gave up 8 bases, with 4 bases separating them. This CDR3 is CASSDRDIQYF. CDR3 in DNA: TGTGCCAGCAGTGACAGGGACATTCAGTACTTC.

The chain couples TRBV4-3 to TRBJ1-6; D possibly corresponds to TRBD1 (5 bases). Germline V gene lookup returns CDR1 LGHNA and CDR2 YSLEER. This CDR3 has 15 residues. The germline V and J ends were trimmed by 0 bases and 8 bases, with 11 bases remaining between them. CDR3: CASSQDRGVDSPLHF. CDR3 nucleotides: TGCGCCAGCAGCCAAGATCGGGGGGTCGATTCACCCCTCCACTTT.

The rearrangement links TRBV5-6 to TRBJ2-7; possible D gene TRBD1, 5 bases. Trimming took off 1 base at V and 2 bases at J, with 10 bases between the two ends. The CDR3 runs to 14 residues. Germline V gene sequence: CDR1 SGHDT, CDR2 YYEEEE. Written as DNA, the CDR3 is TGTGCCAGCAGCTTGACCGACAGTGCCTACGAGCAGTACTTC. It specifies CASSLTDSAYEQYF.